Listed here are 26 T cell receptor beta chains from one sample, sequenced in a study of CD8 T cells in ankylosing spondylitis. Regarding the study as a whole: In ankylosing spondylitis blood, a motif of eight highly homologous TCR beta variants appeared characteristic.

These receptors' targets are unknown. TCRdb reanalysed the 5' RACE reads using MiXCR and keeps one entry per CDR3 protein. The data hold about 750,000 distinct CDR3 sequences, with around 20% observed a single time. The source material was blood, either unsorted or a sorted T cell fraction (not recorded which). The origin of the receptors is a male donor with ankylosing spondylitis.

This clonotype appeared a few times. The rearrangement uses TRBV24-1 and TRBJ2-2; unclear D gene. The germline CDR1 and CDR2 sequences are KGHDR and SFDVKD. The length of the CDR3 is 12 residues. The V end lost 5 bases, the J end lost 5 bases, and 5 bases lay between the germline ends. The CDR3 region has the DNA TGTGCCACCAGTGGGCGAACCGGGGAGCTGTTTTTT. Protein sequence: CATSGRTGELFF.

CDR3 protein: CASSLWDRNTGELFF. CDR3 nucleotide sequence: TGCGCCAGCAGCTTATGGGACAGAAACACCGGGGAGCTGTTTTTT. The chain employs TRBV5-1 and TRBJ2-2, with 7 bases identical to TRBD1. The germline V gene has CDR1 SGHRS and CDR2 YFSETQ. The CDR3 extends over 15 amino acids. The V gene end was trimmed by 2 bases and the J gene end by 2 bases; junction bases not matched to a gene: 3. Drawing the rest from reference TRBV5-1 and TRBJ2-2, the complete variable domain is KAGVTQTPRYLIKTRGQQVTLSCSPISGHRSVSWYQQTPGQGLQFLFEYFSETQRNKGNFPGRFSGRQFSNSRSEMNVSTLELGDSALYLCASSLWDRNTGELFFGEGSRLTVL.

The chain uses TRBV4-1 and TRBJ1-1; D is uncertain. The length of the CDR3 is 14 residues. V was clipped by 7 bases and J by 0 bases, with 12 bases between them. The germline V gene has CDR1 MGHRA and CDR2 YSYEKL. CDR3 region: CASTEPGMNTEAFF. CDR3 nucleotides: TGCGCCAGCACCGAACCTGGGATGAACACTGAAGCTTTCTTT.

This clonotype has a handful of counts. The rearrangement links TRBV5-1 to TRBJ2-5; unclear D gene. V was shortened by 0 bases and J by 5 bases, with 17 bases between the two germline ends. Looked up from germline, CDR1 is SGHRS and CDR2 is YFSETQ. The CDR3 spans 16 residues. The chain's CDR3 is CASSLDAVQGFETQYF. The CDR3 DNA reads TGCGCCAGCAGCTTGGATGCCGTCCAAGGATTCGAGACCCAGTACTTC.

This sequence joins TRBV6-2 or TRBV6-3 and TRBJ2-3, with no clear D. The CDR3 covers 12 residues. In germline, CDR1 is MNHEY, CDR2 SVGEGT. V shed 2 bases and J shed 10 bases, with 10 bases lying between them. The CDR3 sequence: CASSYGGYAQYF. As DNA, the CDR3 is TGTGCCAGCAGTTACGGCGGATACGCGCAGTATTTT.

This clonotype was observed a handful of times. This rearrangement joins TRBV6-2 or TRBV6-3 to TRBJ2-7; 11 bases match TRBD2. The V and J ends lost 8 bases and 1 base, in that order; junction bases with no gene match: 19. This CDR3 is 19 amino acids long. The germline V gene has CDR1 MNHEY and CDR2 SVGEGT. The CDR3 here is CASRTLGSLAGGRSYEQYF. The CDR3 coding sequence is TGTGCCAGCCGCACCCTTGGATCCCTAGCGGGAGGACGGTCCTACGAGCAGTACTTC.

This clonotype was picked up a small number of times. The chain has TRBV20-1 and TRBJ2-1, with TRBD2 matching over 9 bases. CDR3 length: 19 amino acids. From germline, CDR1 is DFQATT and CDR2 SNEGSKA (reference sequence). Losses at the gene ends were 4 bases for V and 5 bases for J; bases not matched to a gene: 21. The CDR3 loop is CSAIRDGSRLAEEDNEQFF. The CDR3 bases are TGCAGTGCTATCAGAGACGGCTCCCGACTAGCGGAAGAGGACAATGAGCAGTTCTTC.

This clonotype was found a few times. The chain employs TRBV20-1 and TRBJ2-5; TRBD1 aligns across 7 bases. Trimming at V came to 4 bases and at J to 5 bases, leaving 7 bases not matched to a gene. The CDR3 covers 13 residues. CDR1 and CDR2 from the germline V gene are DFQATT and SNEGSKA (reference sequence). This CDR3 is CSATPTGRETQYF. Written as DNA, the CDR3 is TGCAGTGCTACTCCGACAGGGCGGGAGACCCAGTACTTC.

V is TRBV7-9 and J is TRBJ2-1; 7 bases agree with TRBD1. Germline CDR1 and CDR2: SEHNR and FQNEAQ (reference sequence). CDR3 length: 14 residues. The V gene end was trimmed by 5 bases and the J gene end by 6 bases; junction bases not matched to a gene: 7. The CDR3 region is CASSLRTGSNEQFF. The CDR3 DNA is TGTGCCAGCAGCCTGAGGACAGGCTCCAATGAGCAGTTCTTC.

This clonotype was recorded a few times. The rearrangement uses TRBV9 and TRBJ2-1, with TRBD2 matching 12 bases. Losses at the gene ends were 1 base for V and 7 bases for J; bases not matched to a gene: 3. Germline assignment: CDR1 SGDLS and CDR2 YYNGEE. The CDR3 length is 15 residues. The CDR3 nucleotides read TGTGCCAGCAGCGTACTAGCGGGGGGGCGGAATGAGCAGTTCTTC. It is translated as CASSVLAGGRNEQFF.

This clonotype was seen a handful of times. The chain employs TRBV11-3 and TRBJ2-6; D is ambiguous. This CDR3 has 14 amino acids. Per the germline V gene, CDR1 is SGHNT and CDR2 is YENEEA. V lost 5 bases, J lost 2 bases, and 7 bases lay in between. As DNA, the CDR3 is TGTGCCAGCAGCATAACAGCTGGGGCCAACGTCCTGACTTTC. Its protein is CASSITAGANVLTF.

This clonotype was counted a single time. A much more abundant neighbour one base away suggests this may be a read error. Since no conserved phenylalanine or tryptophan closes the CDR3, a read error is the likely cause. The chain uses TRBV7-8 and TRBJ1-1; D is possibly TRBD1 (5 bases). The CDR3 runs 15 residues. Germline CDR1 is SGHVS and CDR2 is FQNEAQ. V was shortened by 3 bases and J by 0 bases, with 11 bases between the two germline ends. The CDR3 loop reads CASSFGGVMNTEAFS. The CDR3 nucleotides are TGTGCCAGCAGCTTTGGGGGGGTCATGAACACTGAAGCTTTCTCT.

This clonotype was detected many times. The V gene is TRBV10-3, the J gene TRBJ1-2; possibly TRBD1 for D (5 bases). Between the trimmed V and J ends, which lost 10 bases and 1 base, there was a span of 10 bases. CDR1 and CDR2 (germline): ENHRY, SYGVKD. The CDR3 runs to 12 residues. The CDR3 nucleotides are TGTGCCACCGGGACCTATAACTATGGCTACACCTTC. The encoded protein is CATGTYNYGYTF.

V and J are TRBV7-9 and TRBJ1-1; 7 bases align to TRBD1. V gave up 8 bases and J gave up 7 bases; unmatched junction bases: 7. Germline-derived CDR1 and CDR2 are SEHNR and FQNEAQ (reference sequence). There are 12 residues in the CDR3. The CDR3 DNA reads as TGTGCCAGCGGGGGGGGGACAGATGAAGCTTTCTTT. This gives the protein CASGGGTDEAFF.

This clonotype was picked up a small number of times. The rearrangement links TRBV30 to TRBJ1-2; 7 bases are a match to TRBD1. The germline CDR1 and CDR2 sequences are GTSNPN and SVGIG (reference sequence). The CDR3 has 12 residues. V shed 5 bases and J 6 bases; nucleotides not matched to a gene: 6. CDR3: CAWGRGEHGYTF. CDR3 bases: TGTGCCTGGGGCAGGGGGGAACATGGCTACACCTTC.

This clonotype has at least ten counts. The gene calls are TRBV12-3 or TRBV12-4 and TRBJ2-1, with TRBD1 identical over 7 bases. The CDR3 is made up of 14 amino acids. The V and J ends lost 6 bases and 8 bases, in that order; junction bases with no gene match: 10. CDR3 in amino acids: CASSDGQVIDEQFF. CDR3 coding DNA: TGTGCCAGCAGCGACGGACAGGTGATCGATGAGCAGTTCTTC.

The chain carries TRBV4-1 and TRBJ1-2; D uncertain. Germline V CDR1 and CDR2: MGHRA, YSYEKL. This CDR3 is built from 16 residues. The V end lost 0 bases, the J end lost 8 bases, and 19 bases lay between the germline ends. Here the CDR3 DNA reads TGCGCCAGCAGCCAAGATCCTGGGCCCCCACCGGAGGGCTACACCTTC. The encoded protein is CASSQDPGPPPEGYTF.

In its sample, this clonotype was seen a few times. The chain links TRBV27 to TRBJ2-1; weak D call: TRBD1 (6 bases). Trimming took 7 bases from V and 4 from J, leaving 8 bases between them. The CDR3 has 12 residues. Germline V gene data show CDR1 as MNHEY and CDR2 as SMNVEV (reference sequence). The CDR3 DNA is TGTGCCAGCAATGGACAGTACAATGAGCAGTTCTTC. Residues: CASNGQYNEQFF.

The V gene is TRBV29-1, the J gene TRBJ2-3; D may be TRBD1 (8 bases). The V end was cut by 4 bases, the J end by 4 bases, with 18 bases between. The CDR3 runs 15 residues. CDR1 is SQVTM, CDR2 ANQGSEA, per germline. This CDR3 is CSVVRNRGGADTQYF. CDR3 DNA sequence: TGCAGCGTTGTTCGGAACAGGGGGGGCGCAGATACGCAGTATTTT.

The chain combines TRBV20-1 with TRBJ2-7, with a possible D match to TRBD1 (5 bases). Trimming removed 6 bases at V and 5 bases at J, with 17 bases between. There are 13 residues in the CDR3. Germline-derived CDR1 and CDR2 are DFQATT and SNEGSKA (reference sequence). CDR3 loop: CSAPPAGSNEQYF. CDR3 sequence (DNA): TGCAGTGCCCCACCGGCAGGGTCGAACGAGCAGTACTTC.

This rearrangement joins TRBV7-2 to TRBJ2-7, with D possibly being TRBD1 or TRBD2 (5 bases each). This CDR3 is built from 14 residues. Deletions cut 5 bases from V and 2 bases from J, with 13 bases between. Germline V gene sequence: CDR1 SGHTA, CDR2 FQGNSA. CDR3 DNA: TGTGCCAGCAGCCCCTGGGACGGGGCCTACGAGCAGTACTTC. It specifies CASSPWDGAYEQYF.

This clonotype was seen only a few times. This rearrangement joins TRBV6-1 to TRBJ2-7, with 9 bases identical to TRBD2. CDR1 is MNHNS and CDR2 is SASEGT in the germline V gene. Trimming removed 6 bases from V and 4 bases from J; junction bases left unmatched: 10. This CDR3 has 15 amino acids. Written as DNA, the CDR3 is TGTGCCAGCAGCGGGGTGTCTAGCGGGAAATACGAGCAGTACTTC. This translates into CASSGVSSGKYEQYF.

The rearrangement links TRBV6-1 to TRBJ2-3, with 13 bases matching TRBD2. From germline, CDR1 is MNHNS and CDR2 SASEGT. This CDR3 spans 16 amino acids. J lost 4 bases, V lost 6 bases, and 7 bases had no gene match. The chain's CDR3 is CASSSHGLAGADTQYF. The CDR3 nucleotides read TGTGCCAGCAGCTCCCACGGACTAGCGGGAGCAGATACGCAGTATTTT.

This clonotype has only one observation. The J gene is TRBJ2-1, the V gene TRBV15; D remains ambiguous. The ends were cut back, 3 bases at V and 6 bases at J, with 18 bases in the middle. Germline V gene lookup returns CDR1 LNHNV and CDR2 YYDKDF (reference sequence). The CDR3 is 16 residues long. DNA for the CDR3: TGTGCCACCAGCAGTATAGAGGAACTTATGAGCAATGAGCAGTTCTTC. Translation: CATSSIEELMSNEQFF.

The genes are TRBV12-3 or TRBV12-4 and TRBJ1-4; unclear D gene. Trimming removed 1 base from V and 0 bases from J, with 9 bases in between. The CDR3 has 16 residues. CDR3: CASSLGDAATNEKLFF. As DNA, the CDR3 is TGTGCCAGCAGTTTAGGTGACGCCGCAACTAATGAAAAACTGTTTTTT.

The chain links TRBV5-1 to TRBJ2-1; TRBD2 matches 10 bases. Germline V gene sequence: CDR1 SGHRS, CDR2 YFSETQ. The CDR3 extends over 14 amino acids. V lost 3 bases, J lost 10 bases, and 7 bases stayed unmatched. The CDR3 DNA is TGCGCCAGCAGCTCAGCGGGGGGGCAACCAGAGCAGTTCTTC. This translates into CASSSAGGQPEQFF. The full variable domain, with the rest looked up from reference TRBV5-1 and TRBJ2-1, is KAGVTQTPRYLIKTRGQQVTLSCSPISGHRSVSWYQQTPGQGLQFLFEYFSETQRNKGNFPGRFSGRQFSNSRSEMNVSTLELGDSALYLCASSSAGGQPEQFFGPGTRLTVL.